Listed here are 21 T cell receptor beta chains from one sample, sequenced in a study of T cells in Graves' hyperthyroidism and ophthalmopathy. TCR beta CDR3 regions were amplified from RNA transcripts. TCR CDR3 regions were first amplified by RT-PCR with HTBI primers. A single record per CDR3 protein comes from TCRdb applying MiXCR to the multiplex PCR reads. The repertoire holds approximately 300,000 distinct CDR3 sequences, 16% seen once, with around a third in the top ten. Sequenced sample: blood. All receptors come from a man aged 30-40 years with Graves' hyperthyroidism.

This clonotype occurred many times. The rearrangement uses TRBV18 and TRBJ2-7; 9 positions agree with TRBD2. V dropped 5 bases and J dropped 7; count of bases not matched to a gene: 12. This CDR3 is built from 15 residues. Germline V gene data show CDR1 as KGHSH and CDR2 as LQKENI. For the CDR3, the DNA is TGTGCCAGCTCAGTGATAGCGGGAGCCCGGGGGGAGCAGTACTTC. Amino acid sequence: CASSVIAGARGEQYF.

The genes are TRBV20-1 and TRBJ1-1; 8 nucleotides line up with TRBD1. V lost 6 bases to trimming and J lost 2 bases; unmatched junction nucleotides: 11. Per the germline V gene, CDR1 is DFQATT and CDR2 is SNEGSKA (reference sequence). This CDR3 spans 15 amino acids. The CDR3 nucleotides read TGCAGTGCCACCGGACAGGGCATGCTAAACACTGAAGCTTTCTTT. It encodes CSATGQGMLNTEAFF.

There are a few counts of this clonotype. The CDR3 DNA reads TGTGCCAGCCTAAGCAGGGCCTCTGGAAACACCATATATTTT. Residues: CASLSRASGNTIYF. This sequence joins TRBV2 and TRBJ1-3; D perhaps matches TRBD1 (5 bases). With 8 bases removed from V and 0 bases from J, the gap between germline ends came to 11 bases. This CDR3 region has 14 residues. CDR1 SNHLY and CDR2 FYNNEI come from the germline V gene.

In this sample, this clonotype turned up many times. This chain links TRBV2 with TRBJ2-1; D uncertain. Trimming took off 2 bases at V and 7 bases at J, with 12 bases between the two ends. The CDR3 is 14 amino acids. Germline values: CDR1 SNHLY, CDR2 FYNNEI. CDR3 residues: CASSEIPHQNEQFF. CDR3 DNA sequence: TGTGCCAGCAGTGAAATTCCCCACCAGAATGAGCAGTTCTTC. Full variable domain (outside the CDR3, taken from reference TRBV2 and TRBJ2-1): EPEVTQTPSHQVTQMGQEVILRCVPISNHLYFYWYRQILGQKVEFLVSFYNNEISEKSEIFDDQFSVERPDGSNFTLKIRSTKLEDSAMYFCASSEIPHQNEQFFGPGTRLTVL.

A few counts support this clonotype. The chain couples TRBV3-1 to TRBJ2-6, with D perhaps being TRBD1 or TRBD2 (5 bases each). The CDR3 has 17 residues. The V and J ends lost 0 bases and 4 bases respectively, with 13 bases between them. Germline V lookup: CDR1 LGHDT, CDR2 YNNKEL (reference sequence). CDR3 sequence reads: CASSQDPGGSGANVLTF. The CDR3 nucleotides read TGTGCCAGCAGCCAAGACCCTGGGGGATCGGGGGCCAACGTCCTGACTTTC.

This clonotype has a handful of counts. The chain joins TRBV4-1 to TRBJ1-1; D is unresolved. CDR1 MGHRA and CDR2 YSYEKL come from the germline V gene. Trimming pared 3 bases from V and 11 bases from J, leaving 19 bases between. The CDR3 spans 14 residues. This CDR3 is CASSQVAGVIEAFF. The CDR3 nucleotides are TGCGCCAGCAGCCAGGTTGCGGGTGTCATTGAGGCTTTCTTT.

V is TRBV6-2 or TRBV6-3 and J is TRBJ2-7, with 9 bases matching TRBD1. J was trimmed by 4 bases and V by 0 bases; bases with no gene match: 4. CDR3 size: 15 residues. CDR1 and CDR2 (germline): MNHEY, SVGEGT. The CDR3 DNA reads as TGTGCCAGCAGTTACTCGGACAGGGGAAATTACGAGCAGTACTTC. As protein: CASSYSDRGNYEQYF.

The chain couples TRBV13 to TRBJ2-7; tentative D call: TRBD2 (5 bases). The germline V and J ends were trimmed by 0 bases and 8 bases, with 8 bases remaining between them. This CDR3 contains 12 residues. Germline CDR1 is PRHDT and CDR2 is FYEKMQ (reference sequence). The CDR3 loop is CASSLGRAKQYF. The CDR3 DNA sequence: TGTGCCAGCAGCTTAGGGCGGGCCAAGCAGTACTTC.

This clonotype was seen ten or more times. The V call is TRBV28, the J call TRBJ2-3; 12 bases fit TRBD2. J gave up 1 base and V 5 bases, and 7 bases lay outside the gene matches. The CDR3 extends over 17 amino acids. Germline V lookup: CDR1 MDHEN, CDR2 SYDVKM. In nucleotides, the CDR3 is TGTGCCAGCAGTGAACTAGCGGGAGGTTTTGGCACAGATACGCAGTATTTT. Translated, it gives CASSELAGGFGTDTQYF.

The table lists this clonotype with many counts. The rearrangement uses TRBV7-2 and TRBJ2-1; the match to TRBD2 covers 14 bases. The CDR3 spans 19 residues. Germline lookup yields CDR1 SGHTA and CDR2 FQGNSA. The V segment lost 5 bases and the J segment 0 bases; nucleotides outside the gene matches: 9. CDR3: CASSGQGLAGVSSYNEQFF. CDR3 coding DNA: TGTGCCAGCAGCGGACAGGGACTAGCGGGAGTTTCCTCCTACAATGAGCAGTTCTTC.

This clonotype was counted at least ten times. The rearrangement joins TRBV2 to TRBJ2-3; D is undetermined. This CDR3 contains 12 residues. V was pared by 3 bases and J by 2 bases, with 3 bases between. Looked up from germline, CDR1 is SNHLY and CDR2 is FYNNEI. The CDR3 DNA reads as TGTGCCAGCAGTGACGACACAGATACGCAGTATTTT. This codes for CASSDDTDTQYF.

This clonotype was detected many times. CDR3 residues: CASSQEPSTDTQYF. The DNA for the CDR3 is TGTGCCAGCAGCCAAGAACCAAGCACAGATACGCAGTATTTT. The V call is TRBV3-1, the J call TRBJ2-3; the D is unclear. The V and J ends lost 0 bases and 0 bases respectively, with 4 bases between them. The germline CDR1 and CDR2 sequences are LGHDT and YNNKEL (reference sequence). The CDR3 has 14 amino acids.

This clonotype was found many times. The junction shows a germline mismatch at one end, possibly a read error. The CDR3 bases are TGTGCTAGCAGCTCAGGAGAGGGAGCGTACAATGAGCAGTTCTTC. Translated: CASSSGEGAYNEQFF. The chain is built from TRBV7-7 and TRBJ2-1; the D gene is possibly TRBD2 (5 bases). CDR3 size: 15 residues. Germline V gives CDR1 SSHAT, CDR2 FNYEAQ (reference sequence).

This clonotype showed up many times. V and J are TRBV20-1 and TRBJ1-1; D call uncertain. The CDR3 is 13 amino acids. Per germline, CDR1 DFQATT and CDR2 SNEGSKA (reference sequence). Trimming pared 3 bases from V and 2 bases from J, leaving 10 bases between. This CDR3 reads CSASTVINTEAFF. The CDR3 DNA is TGCAGTGCTAGTACTGTTATAAACACTGAAGCTTTCTTT.

V is TRBV14 and J is TRBJ2-1, with TRBD2 identical over 7 bases. The CDR3 runs to 16 residues. Germline V gives CDR1 SGHDN, CDR2 FVKESK. Losses at the gene ends were 4 bases for V and 2 bases for J; bases not matched to a gene: 8. This CDR3 is CASSLWGAGTYNEQFF. In DNA, the CDR3 is TGTGCCAGCAGCCTTTGGGGAGCGGGAACCTACAATGAGCAGTTCTTC.

The rearrangement uses TRBV28 and TRBJ2-2; 13 bases are shared with TRBD2. The V and J ends lost 3 bases and 2 bases, in that order; junction bases with no gene match: 6. The germline V gene encodes CDR1 MDHEN and CDR2 SYDVKM. The CDR3 has 18 amino acids. CDR3 bases: TGTGCCAGCAGTTTCCCTGGACTAGCGGGAGTCAACACCGGGGAGCTGTTTTTT. The encoded protein is CASSFPGLAGVNTGELFF.

This clonotype has ten or more counts. The chain joins TRBV7-2 to TRBJ2-3; D unclear. In germline, CDR1 is SGHTA, CDR2 FQGNSA. Trimming left V 3 bases short and J 1 base short, with 11 bases between. This CDR3 region has 15 residues. CDR3 region: CASSFPLSGTDTQYF. The CDR3 DNA reads as TGTGCCAGCAGCTTCCCCCTAAGCGGCACAGATACGCAGTATTTT.

This rearrangement joins TRBV5-1 to TRBJ2-2; 7 bases map to TRBD2. J was trimmed by 5 bases and V by 2 bases; bases with no gene match: 6. The CDR3 has 15 amino acids. Germline V gene sequence: CDR1 SGHRS, CDR2 YFSETQ. The CDR3 reads CASSFLAGDTGELFF. CDR3 nucleotide sequence: TGCGCCAGCAGCTTCCTGGCGGGAGATACCGGGGAGCTGTTTTTT.

This chain uses TRBV29-1 with TRBJ1-2; 7 nucleotides agree with TRBD1. The germline gives CDR1 SQVTM, CDR2 ANQGSEA. V dropped 5 bases and J dropped 8; count of bases not matched to a gene: 8. This CDR3 contains 12 residues. CDR3 in DNA: TGCAGCGTTTATAGAACAGGGGAGGGCTACACCTTC. As protein: CSVYRTGEGYTF.

This clonotype was counted ten times or more. The chain has TRBV20-1 and TRBJ2-5, with 7 bases lining up with TRBD1. CDR1 and CDR2 from the germline V gene are DFQATT and SNEGSKA (reference sequence). V lost 3 bases to trimming and J lost 3 bases; unmatched junction nucleotides: 4. CDR3 length: 13 residues. In nucleotides, the CDR3 is TGCAGTGCTAGCAATACAGGGGAAGAGACCCAGTACTTC. Residues: CSASNTGEETQYF.

In this sample, this clonotype turned up many times. CDR3 region: CASSRNRGYLAKDTQYF. The DNA of the CDR3 is TGTGCCAGCAGCCGAAACAGGGGGTACTTAGCTAAGGATACGCAGTATTTT. The chain recombines TRBV3-1 with TRBJ2-3; 8 positions match TRBD1. V lost 4 bases to trimming and J lost 6 bases; unmatched junction nucleotides: 15. The length of the CDR3 is 17 residues. In germline, CDR1 is LGHDT, CDR2 YNNKEL (reference sequence).